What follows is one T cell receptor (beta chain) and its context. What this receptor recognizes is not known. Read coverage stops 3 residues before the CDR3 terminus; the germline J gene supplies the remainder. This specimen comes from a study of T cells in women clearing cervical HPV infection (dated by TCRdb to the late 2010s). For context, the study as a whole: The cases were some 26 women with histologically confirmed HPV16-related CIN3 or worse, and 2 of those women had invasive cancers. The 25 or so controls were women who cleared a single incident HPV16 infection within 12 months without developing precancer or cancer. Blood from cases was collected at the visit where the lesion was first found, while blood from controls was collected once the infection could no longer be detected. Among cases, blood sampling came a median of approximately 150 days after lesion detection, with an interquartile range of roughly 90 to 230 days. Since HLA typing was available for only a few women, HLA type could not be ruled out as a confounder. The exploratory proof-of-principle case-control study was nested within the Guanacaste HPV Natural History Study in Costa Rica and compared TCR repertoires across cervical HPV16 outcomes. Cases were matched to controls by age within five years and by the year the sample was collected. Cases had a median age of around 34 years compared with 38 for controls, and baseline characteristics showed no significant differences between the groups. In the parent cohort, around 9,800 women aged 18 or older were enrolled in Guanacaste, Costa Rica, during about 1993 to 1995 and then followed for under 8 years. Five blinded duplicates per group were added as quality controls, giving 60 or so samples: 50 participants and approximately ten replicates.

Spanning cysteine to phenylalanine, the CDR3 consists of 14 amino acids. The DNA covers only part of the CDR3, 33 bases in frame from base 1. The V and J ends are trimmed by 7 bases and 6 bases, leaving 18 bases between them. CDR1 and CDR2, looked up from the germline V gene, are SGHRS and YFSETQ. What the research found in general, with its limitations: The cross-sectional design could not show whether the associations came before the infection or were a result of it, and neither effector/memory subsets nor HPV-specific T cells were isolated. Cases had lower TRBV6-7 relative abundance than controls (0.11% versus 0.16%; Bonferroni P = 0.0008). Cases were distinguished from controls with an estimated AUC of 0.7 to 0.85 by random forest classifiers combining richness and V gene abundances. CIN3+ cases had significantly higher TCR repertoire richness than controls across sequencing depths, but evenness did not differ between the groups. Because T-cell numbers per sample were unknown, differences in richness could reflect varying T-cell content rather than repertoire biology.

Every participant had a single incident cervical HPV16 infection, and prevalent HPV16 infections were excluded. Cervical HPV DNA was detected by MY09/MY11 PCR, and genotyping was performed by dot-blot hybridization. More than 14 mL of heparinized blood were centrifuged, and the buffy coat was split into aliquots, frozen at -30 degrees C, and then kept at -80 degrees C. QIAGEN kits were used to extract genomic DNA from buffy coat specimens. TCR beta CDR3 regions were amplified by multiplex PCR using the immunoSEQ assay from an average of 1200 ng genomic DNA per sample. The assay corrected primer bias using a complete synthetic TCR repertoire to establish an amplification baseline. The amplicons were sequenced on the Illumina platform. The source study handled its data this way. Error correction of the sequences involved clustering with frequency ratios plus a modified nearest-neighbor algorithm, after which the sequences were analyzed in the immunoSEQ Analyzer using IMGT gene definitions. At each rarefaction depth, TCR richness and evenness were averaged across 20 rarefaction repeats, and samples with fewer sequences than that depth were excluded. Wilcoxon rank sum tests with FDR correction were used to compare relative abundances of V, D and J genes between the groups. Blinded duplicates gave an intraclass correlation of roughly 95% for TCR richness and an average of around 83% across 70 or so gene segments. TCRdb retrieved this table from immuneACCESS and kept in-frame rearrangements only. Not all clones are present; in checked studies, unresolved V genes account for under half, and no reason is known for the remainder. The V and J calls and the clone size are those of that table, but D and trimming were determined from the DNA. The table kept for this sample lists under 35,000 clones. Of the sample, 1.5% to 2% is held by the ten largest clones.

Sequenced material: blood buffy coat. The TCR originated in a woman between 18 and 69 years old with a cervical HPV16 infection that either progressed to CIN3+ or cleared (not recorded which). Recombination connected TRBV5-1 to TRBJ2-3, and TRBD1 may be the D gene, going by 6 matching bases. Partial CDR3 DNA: TGCGCCAGCCAGACAGGAGGTGGGGTGGATACG. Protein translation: CASQTGGGVDT. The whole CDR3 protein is CASQTGGGVDTQYF.